The present TCR beta chain was sequenced within a study of blood T cells in healthy people across ages. General study results and limits: Considered underestimates were the diversity estimates obtained from one million T cells. Per million T cells, TCR beta diversity dropped about linearly as age rose.

For the second PCR, which ran for about 7 to 11 cycles, a sample-barcoded 5' primer and a J-beta primer mix were used. MiXCR, applied by TCRdb to the 5' RACE reads, yields one record per CDR3 protein. The sample includes 540,000 or so distinct CDR3 sequences, 24% of them seen just once. The sample holds a few counts of this clonotype. Its antigen is unknown. This same sample was also taken into another study, of T cells of mothers and their children.

This TCR was recovered from a boy aged 5-17 years in good health. The sequencing input was blood.

CDR3 coding DNA: TGTGCCAGCAGTTTCATGCTCAGCTCAAACTATGGCTACACCTTC. Amino acid sequence: CASSFMLSSNYGYTF. The gene calls are TRBV12-3 or TRBV12-4 and TRBJ1-2; D unclear. The CDR3 has 15 residues. V dropped 3 bases and J dropped 2 bases, with 13 bases sitting between them.